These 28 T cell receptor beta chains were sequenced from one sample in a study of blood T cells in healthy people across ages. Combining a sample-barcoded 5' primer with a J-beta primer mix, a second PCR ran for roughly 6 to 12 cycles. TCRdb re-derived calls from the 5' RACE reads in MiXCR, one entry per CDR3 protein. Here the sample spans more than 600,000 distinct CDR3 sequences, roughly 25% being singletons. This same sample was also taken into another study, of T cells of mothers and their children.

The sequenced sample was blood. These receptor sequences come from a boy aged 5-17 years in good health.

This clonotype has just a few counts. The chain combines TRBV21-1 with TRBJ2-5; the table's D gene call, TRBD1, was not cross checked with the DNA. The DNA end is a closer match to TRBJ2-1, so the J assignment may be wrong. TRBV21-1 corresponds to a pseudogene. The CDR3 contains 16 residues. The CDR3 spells CASSKWVRGAAGEQFF. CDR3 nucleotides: TGTGCCAGCAGCAAATGGGTTAGAGGGGCCGCCGGTGAGCAGTTCTTC.

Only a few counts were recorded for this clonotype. CDR3 in DNA: TGTGCCAGCACTAGCGGGCTAACCTACGAGCAGTACTTC. This translates into CASTSGLTYEQYF. The chain carries TRBV5-5 and TRBJ2-7; 8 bases match TRBD2. Unmatched junction bases numbered 4, after V lost 6 bases and J lost 2 bases. This CDR3 comprises 13 residues. Germline values: CDR1 SGHKS, CDR2 YYEKEE (reference sequence).

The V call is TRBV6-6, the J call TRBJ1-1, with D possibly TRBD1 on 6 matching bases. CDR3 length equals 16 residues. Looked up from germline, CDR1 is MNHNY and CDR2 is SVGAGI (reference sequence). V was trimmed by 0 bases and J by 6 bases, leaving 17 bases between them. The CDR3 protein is CASSYSGAIPGAEAFF. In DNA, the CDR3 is TGTGCCAGCAGTTACTCGGGGGCCATCCCAGGGGCTGAAGCTTTCTTT.

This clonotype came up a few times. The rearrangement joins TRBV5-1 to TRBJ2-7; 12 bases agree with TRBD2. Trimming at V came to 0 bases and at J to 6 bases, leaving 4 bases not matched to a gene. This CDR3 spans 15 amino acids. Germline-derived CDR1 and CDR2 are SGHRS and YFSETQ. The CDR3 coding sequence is TGCGCCAGCAGCTTGGGACTAGCGGGAGCTGGCGAGCAGTACTTC. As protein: CASSLGLAGAGEQYF.

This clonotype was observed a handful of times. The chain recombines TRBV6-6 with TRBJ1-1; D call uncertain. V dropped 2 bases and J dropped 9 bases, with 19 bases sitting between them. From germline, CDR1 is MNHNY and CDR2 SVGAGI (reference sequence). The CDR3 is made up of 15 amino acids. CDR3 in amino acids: CASSYRDLLTRKAFF. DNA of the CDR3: TGTGCCAGCAGTTACCGGGATTTACTTACGAGGAAAGCTTTCTTT.

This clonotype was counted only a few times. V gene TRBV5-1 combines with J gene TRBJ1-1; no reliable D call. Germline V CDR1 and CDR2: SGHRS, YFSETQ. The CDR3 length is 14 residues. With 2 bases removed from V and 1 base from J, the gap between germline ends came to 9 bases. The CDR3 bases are TGCGCCAGCAGCTTCCTAGATCGGAACACTGAAGCTTTCTTT. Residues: CASSFLDRNTEAFF.

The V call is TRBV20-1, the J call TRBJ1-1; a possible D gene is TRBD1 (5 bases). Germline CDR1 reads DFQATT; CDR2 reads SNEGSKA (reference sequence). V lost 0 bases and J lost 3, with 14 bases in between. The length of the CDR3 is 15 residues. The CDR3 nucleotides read TGCAGTGCTAGAGATCGTCAGGGTCGGGACACTGAAGCTTTCTTT. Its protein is CSARDRQGRDTEAFF.

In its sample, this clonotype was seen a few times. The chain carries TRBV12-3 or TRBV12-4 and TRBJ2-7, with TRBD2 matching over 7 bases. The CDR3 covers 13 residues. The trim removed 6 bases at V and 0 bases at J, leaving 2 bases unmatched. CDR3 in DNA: TGTGCCAGCAGCGGGGGGTTCTCCTACGAGCAGTACTTC. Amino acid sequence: CASSGGFSYEQYF.

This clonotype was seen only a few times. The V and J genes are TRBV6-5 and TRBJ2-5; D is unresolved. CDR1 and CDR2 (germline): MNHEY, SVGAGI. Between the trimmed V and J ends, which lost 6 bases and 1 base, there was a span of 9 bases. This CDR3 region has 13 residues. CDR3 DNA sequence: TGTGCCAGCAGGTACAGATTCCAAGAGACCCAGTACTTC. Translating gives CASRYRFQETQYF.

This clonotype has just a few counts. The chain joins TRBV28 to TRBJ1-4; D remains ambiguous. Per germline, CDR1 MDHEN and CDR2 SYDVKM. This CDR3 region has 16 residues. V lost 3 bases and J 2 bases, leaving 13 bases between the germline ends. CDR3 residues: CASSLRGGGTNEKLFF. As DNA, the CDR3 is TGTGCCAGCAGTTTGCGGGGAGGAGGCACTAATGAAAAACTGTTTTTT.

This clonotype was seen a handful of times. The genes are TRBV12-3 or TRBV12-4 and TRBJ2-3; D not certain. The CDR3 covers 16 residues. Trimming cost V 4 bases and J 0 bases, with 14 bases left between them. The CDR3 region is CASSSFRTASTDTQYF. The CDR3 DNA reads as TGTGCCAGCAGTTCCTTTCGGACGGCTAGCACAGATACGCAGTATTTT.

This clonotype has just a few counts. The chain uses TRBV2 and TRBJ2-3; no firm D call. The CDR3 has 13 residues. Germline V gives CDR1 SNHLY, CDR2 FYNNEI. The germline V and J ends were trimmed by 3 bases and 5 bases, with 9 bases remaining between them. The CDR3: CASSENGEDTQYF. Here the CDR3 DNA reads TGTGCCAGCAGTGAGAATGGGGAAGATACGCAGTATTTT.

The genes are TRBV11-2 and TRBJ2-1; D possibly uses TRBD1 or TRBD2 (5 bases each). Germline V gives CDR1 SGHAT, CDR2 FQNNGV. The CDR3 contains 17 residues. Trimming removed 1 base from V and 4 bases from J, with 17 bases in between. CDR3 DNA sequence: TGTGCCAGCAGCTTAGCACTTGGGGACCCCTATTACAATGAGCAGTTCTTC. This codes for CASSLALGDPYYNEQFF.

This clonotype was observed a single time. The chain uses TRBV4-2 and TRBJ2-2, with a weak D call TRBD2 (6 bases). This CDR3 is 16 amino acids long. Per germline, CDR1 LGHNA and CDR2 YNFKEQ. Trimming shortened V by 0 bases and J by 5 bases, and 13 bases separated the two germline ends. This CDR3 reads CASSQERGEGTGELFF. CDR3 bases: TGTGCCAGCAGCCAAGAGCGGGGAGAGGGAACCGGGGAGCTGTTTTTT.

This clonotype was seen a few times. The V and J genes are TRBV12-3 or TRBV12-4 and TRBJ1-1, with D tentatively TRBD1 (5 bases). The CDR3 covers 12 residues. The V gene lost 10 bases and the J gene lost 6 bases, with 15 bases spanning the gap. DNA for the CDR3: TGTGCCACCCTAGGGAGGGGTTCTGAAGCTTTCTTT. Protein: CATLGRGSEAFF.

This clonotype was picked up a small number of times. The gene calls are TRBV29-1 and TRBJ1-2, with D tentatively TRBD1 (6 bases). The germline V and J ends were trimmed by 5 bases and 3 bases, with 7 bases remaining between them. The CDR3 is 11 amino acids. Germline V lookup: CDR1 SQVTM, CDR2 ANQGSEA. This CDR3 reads CSVNRDYGYTF. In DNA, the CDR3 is TGCAGCGTTAACAGGGACTATGGCTACACCTTC.

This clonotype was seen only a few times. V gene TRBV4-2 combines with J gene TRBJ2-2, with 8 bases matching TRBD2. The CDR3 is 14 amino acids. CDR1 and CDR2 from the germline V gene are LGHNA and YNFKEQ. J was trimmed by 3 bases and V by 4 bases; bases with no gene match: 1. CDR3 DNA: TGTGCCAGCAGCCCTAGCGGGTACACCGGGGAGCTGTTTTTT. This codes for CASSPSGYTGELFF.

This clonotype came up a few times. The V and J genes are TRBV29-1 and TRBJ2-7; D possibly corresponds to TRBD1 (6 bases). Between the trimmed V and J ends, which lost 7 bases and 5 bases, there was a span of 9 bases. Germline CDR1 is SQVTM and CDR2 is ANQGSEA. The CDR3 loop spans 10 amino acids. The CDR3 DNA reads TGCAGCGCAAGGACAGACGAGCAGTACTTC. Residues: CSARTDEQYF.

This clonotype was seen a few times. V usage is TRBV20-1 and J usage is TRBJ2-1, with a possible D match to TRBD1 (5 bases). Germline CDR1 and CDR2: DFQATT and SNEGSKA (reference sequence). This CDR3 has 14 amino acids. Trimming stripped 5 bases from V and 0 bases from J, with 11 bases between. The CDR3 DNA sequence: TGCAGTGCTGGGGCGGATAGCTCCTACAATGAGCAGTTCTTC. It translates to CSAGADSSYNEQFF.

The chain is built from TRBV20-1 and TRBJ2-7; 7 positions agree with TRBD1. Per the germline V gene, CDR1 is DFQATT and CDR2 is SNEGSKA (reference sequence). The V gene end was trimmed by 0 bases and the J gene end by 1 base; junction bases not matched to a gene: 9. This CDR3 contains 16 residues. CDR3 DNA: TGCAGTGCTAGAGACCGAAGACAGGGACGGTCCTACGAGCAGTACTTC. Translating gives CSARDRRQGRSYEQYF.

This chain's CDR3 is CAGGGEAQPNEQFF. As DNA, the CDR3 is TGTGCAGGTGGGGGGGAGGCCCAACCCAATGAGCAGTTCTTC. The J gene is TRBJ2-1, the V gene TRBV6-6; 7 bases are a match to TRBD2. Germline CDR1 MNHNY, CDR2 SVGAGI (reference sequence). The CDR3 runs to 14 residues.

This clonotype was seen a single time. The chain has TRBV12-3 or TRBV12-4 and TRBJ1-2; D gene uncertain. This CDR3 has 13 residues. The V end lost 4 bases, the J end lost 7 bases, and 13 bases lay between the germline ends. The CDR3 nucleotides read TGTGCCAGCAGTTCGGGTTTTTGGCGTGGCTACACCTTC. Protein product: CASSSGFWRGYTF.

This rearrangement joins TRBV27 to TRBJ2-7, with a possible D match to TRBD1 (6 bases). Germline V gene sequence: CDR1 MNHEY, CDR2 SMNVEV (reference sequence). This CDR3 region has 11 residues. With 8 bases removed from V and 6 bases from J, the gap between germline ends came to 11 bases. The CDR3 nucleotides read TGTGCCAGCCTATACAGGGCCGAGCAGTACTTC. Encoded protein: CASLYRAEQYF.

The CDR3 region is CSVETGTKNNEQFF. The CDR3 DNA sequence: TGCAGCGTGGAGACCGGGACTAAGAACAATGAGCAGTTCTTC. This chain connects TRBV29-1 to TRBJ2-1; 7 bases map to TRBD2. CDR1 and CDR2 (germline): SQVTM, ANQGSEA. J lost 5 bases, V lost 6 bases, and 10 bases had no gene match. This CDR3 contains 14 residues.

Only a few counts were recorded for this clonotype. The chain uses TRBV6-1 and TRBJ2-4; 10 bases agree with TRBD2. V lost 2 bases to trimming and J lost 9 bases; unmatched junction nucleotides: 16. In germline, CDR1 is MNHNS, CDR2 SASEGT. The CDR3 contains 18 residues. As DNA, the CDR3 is TGTGCCAGCAGTGAACTCAGTGTCGGTTCTAGCGGGAGAGGCATTCAGTACTTC. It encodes CASSELSVGSSGRGIQYF.

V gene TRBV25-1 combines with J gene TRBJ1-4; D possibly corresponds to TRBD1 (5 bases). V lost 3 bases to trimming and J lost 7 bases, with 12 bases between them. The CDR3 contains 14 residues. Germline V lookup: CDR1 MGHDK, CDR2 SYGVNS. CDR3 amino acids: CASSDQGWGEKLFF. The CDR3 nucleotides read TGTGCCAGCAGTGACCAGGGCTGGGGTGAAAAACTGTTTTTT.

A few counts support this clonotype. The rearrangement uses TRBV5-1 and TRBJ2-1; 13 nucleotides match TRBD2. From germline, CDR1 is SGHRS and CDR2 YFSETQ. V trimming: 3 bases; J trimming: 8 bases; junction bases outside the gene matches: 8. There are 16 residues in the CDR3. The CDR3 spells CASSSRTSGRAHEQFF. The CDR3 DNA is TGCGCCAGCAGCTCGCGAACTAGCGGGAGGGCCCATGAGCAGTTCTTC. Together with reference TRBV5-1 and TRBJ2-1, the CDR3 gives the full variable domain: KAGVTQTPRYLIKTRGQQVTLSCSPISGHRSVSWYQQTPGQGLQFLFEYFSETQRNKGNFPGRFSGRQFSNSRSEMNVSTLELGDSALYLCASSSRTSGRAHEQFFGPGTRLTVL.

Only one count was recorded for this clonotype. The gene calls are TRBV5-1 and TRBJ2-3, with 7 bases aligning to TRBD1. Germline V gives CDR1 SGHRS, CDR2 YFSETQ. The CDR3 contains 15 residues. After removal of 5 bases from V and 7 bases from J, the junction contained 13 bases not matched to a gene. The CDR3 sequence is CASRPMPGQMYTQYF. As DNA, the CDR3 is TGCGCCAGCAGGCCAATGCCGGGACAGATGTATACGCAGTATTTT.